Many counts were recorded for the clone carrying this T cell receptor (beta chain). The CDR3 extends over 15 amino acids. Germline loops: CDR1 SGDLS, CDR2 YYNGEE. V gave up 0 bases and J gave up 7 bases; unmatched junction bases: 6. The source of the sample is a study of blood T cells in healthy people across ages. The second PCR ran roughly 7 to 12 cycles with a sample-barcoded 5' primer and J-beta primers. One entry per CDR3 protein, called by TCRdb with MiXCR from the 5' RACE reads. The top ten hold 9.5% to 13% of the sample, which has about 930,000 distinct CDR3 sequences, about 28% seen once. These data are also associated with another study on T cells of mothers and their children. From that paper: Study donors consisted of a few healthy Caucasian mothers and their six children.

This TCR was recovered from a woman aged 40 to 49 in good health. This chain joins TRBV9 and TRBJ2-1, with 8 bases aligning to TRBD1. The sequencing sample was made of blood. The CDR3 DNA follows: TGTGCCAGCAGCGTAGGAGGGGACAGGATAAATGAGCAGTTCTTC. Translation gives CASSVGGDRINEQFF.